This T cell receptor (beta chain) was retrieved from a study of cytotoxic CD8 clonotypes in ibrutinib-treated CLL. As for the study in general: The patients, about ten relapsed/refractory and more than 14 treatment-naive, included 17 who were IGHV unmutated.

Produced via immunoSEQ multiplex PCR; TCRdb's table is partial and in-frame only. The profile shows some 140,000 clones, more than 85% of them singletons. Study results and caveats: Exceeding age-matched healthy donors, baseline clonality also tracked the counts of circulating CD8+ T cells. Increased clonality at ibrutinib response gave way to a return toward baseline at progression. The public clonotypes identified were infrequent and showed contraction or stability on treatment.

A note on this clone: As yet, its antigen is unknown.

CDR3 length equals 15 residues. The trim removed 3 bases at V and 3 bases at J, leaving 2 bases unmatched. The germline CDR1 and CDR2 sequences are SQVTM and ANQGSEA. This clonotype originated in a human donor with chronic lymphocytic leukemia. The input for sequencing was PBMCs, taken after 12 months of ibrutinib treatment. This sequence joins TRBV29-1 and TRBJ2-3; the match to TRBD2 covers 14 bases. The CDR3 spells CSVDGTSGGTDTQYF. For the CDR3, the DNA is TGCAGCGTTGATGGGACTAGCGGGGGAACAGATACGCAGTATTTT.